One and the same sample provided the 17 T cell receptor beta chains below, sequenced in a study of tumor-infiltrating lymphocytes in primary liver carcinoma. TCR beta cDNA was reverse-transcribed from roughly 520 ng of total RNA. The reaction used a constant-region primer and ProtoScript II reverse transcriptase. For TCR beta, libraries were produced by three nested multiplex PCR rounds using slightly modified ARM-PCR. Running ten to eleven cycles apiece, the first two PCR rounds relied on TRBV1-TRBV30 forward primers together with a C-beta reverse primer. One entry per CDR3 protein, called by TCRdb with MiXCR from the multiplex PCR reads. Among 40,000 to 60,000 distinct CDR3 sequences listed, roughly 70% were seen once. The study co-extracted DNA and RNA from 20-30 mg of unsorted bulk tissue. The sequenced material came from liver tumor tissue from sampling region 5. The subset was: tumor region T5, tumor centre. These receptors were collected from a man aged 40-55 years with primary liver carcinoma and hepatitis B virus infection.

On this clonotype itself: This may be a read error: a much more frequent sequence differs by one nucleotide. The chain combines TRBV30 with TRBJ1-1; D remains unclear. Per the germline V gene, CDR1 is GTSNPN and CDR2 is SVGIG (reference sequence). The CDR3 totals 12 residues. CDR3 DNA: TGTGCCAGGAGTGTAGACGGACGTAGTTCATTCTTT. Its protein product is CARSVDGRSSFF.

Remarks on this clonotype: A junction end diverges from the germline sequence, so it may reflect a read error. The chain combines TRBV5-1 with TRBJ1-4; TRBD1 matches 8 bases. The CDR3 contains 19 residues. Germline CDR1 and CDR2: SGHRS and YFSETQ. CDR3 DNA sequence: TGCGCCAGCAGCTCGGGTGCCTTAGAGCCGGGACAGGACGGTGAAAGACTGTTTTTT. The encoded protein is CASSSGALEPGQDGERLFF.

This chain links TRBV10-3 with TRBJ2-3, with a possible D match to TRBD2 (5 bases). The V end was cut by 4 bases, the J end by 6 bases, with 14 bases between. Germline values: CDR1 ENHRY, CDR2 SYGVKD. The CDR3 spans 14 residues. DNA for the CDR3: TGTGCCATCAGTGGGAGGATATGGGAGGATACGCAGTATTTT. Residues: CAISGRIWEDTQYF.

Remarks on this clonotype: Germline and junction disagree at one end, which may indicate a read error. DNA for the CDR3: TGTGCCTTCAGTCCCGGGACAGGGACATACGAGCAGTACTTC. It translates to CAFSPGTGTYEQYF. The V call is TRBV10-3, the J call TRBJ2-7; 9 positions match TRBD1. CDR3 length equals 14 residues. The germline gives CDR1 ENHRY, CDR2 SYGVKD.

The CDR3 sequence: CSVHQVSEQFF. The CDR3 nucleotides read TGCAGCGTTCACCAGGTAAGTGAGCAGTTCTTC. V is TRBV29-1 and J is TRBJ2-1; D is undetermined. Germline CDR1 is SQVTM and CDR2 is ANQGSEA. V shed 5 bases and J shed 9 bases, with 11 bases lying between them. The CDR3 covers 11 residues.

With regard to this clonotype: This could be a read error, since a much larger clone is one nucleotide away. The rearrangement links TRBV5-1 to TRBJ2-7, with D unresolved. Germline V gene lookup returns CDR1 SGHRS and CDR2 YFSETQ. This CDR3 contains 14 residues. The CDR3 bases are TGCGCCAGCAGCTTGGGACCCCTCTCCTACAAGCAGTACTTC. Encoded protein: CASSLGPLSYKQYF.

This rearrangement joins TRBV5-1 to TRBJ2-7; D is perhaps TRBD2 (5 bases). This CDR3 spans 14 amino acids. CDR1 is SGHRS and CDR2 is YFSETQ in the germline V gene. The CDR3 reads CVSSLQPTGGEQYF. In DNA form, the CDR3 reads TGCGTCAGTAGCTTGCAACCTACTGGCGGGGAGCAGTACTTC.

Notes on this clonotype: At one end, the junction sequence differs from germline, possibly due to a read error. The chain recombines TRBV12-3 or TRBV12-4 with TRBJ2-7; either TRBD1 or TRBD2 may supply D (6 bases each). CDR3 length: 15 residues. The DNA of the CDR3 is TGTACCTGCAGTTTAGGGTCCGGGGGCCGATACGGGCAGTACTTT. This encodes CTCSLGSGGRYGQYF.

The table lists this clonotype with many counts. The CDR3 nucleotides read TGTGCCAGCAGTTACGCCCAGTCTGCGGGTGGGACTGAAGCTTTCTTT. Its translation is CASSYAQSAGGTEAFF. The chain links TRBV6-6 to TRBJ1-1; D uncertain. V gave up 2 bases and J gave up 5 bases, with 18 bases separating them. Germline CDR1 and CDR2: MNHNY and SVGAGI (reference sequence). The CDR3 length is 16 residues.

The gene calls are TRBV24-1 and TRBJ2-5; 11 bases fit TRBD1. The germline V gene encodes CDR1 KGHDR and CDR2 SFDVKD. J lost 0 bases, V lost 3 bases, and 8 bases had no gene match. This CDR3 is 18 amino acids long. The CDR3 nucleotides read TGTGCCACCAGTGATGGACAGGGGGCCTACTCGTACCAAGAGACCCAGTACTTC. This gives the protein CATSDGQGAYSYQETQYF.

Of note for this clonotype: An end of the junction does not agree with germline; a read error may underlie this. The chain has TRBV6-5 and TRBJ2-7, with TRBD1 matching over 7 bases. Per germline, CDR1 MNHEY and CDR2 SVGAGI. The CDR3 totals 14 residues. CDR3 protein: CTSSRAGTDYEQYF. Written as DNA, the CDR3 is TGTACCAGCAGCCGAGCCGGGACAGATTACGAGCAATACTTC.

This chain links TRBV2 with TRBJ2-2; a possible D gene is TRBD2 (6 bases). CDR3 size: 15 residues. The germline V gene encodes CDR1 SNHLY and CDR2 FYNNEI. V was clipped by 6 bases and J by 7 bases, with 18 bases between them. The CDR3 DNA follows: TGTGCCAGCAGGCGGCAGTGGGAGGAGGGCGGGGAGCTGTTTTTT. This gives the protein CASRRQWEEGGELFF.

This rearrangement joins TRBV20-1 to TRBJ2-5; no definite D call. The CDR3 has 12 amino acids. Trimming cost V 0 bases and J 7 bases, with 9 bases left between them. CDR1 is DFQATT and CDR2 is SNEGSKA in the germline V gene (reference sequence). CDR3 bases: TGCAGTGCTAGAGACCCAAGGGCGACCCAGTACTTC. It translates to CSARDPRATQYF.

The V and J genes are TRBV11-2 and TRBJ2-1, with TRBD2 identical over 8 bases. This CDR3 is built from 16 residues. Germline assignment: CDR1 SGHAT and CDR2 FQNNGV. J gave up 9 bases and V 3 bases, and 13 bases lay outside the gene matches. The CDR3 here is CASSLDIGLAPGEQFF. CDR3 coding DNA: TGTGCCAGCAGCTTGGATATTGGACTAGCCCCGGGTGAGCAGTTCTTC. The variable domain in full, with the rest retrieved from reference TRBV11-2 and TRBJ2-1, is EAGVAQSPRYKIIEKRQSVAFWCNPISGHATLYWYQQILGQGPKLLIQFQNNGVVDDSQLPKDRFSAERLKGVDSTLKIQPAKLEDSAVYLCASSLDIGLAPGEQFFGPGTRLTVL.

This clonotype was observed a few times. The CDR3 coding sequence is TGCGCCAGCAGTTCATCAGGGATGGGCAATGAGCAGTTCTTC. This encodes CASSSSGMGNEQFF. J is TRBJ2-1 and V is TRBV5-1, with D maybe TRBD1 (5 bases). The germline CDR1 and CDR2 sequences are SGHRS and YFSETQ. The CDR3 spans 14 residues. V was shortened by 5 bases and J by 6 bases, with 15 bases between the two germline ends. The entire variable domain, with the rest obtained from reference TRBV5-1 and TRBJ2-1, is as follows: KAGVTQTPRYLIKTRGQQVTLSCSPISGHRSVSWYQQTPGQGLQFLFEYFSETQRNKGNFPGRFSGRQFSNSRSEMNVSTLELGDSALYLCASSSSGMGNEQFFGPGTRLTVL.

To note about this clonotype: The junction departs from the called germline gene at one end, perhaps through a read error. The chain recombines TRBV28 with TRBJ2-2; perhaps TRBD2 as D (5 bases). Germline V lookup: CDR1 MDHEN, CDR2 SYDVKM. The CDR3 spans 17 residues. DNA for the CDR3: TGTGCCAGCAGTTTCCGGGAAGAACGGTCGAGCACCTGGGAGCTGTTTTTT. It translates to CASSFREERSSTWELFF.

Details on this clonotype: One base away lies a much larger clone, so this may be a sequencing read error. The chain combines TRBV28 with TRBJ2-7; D uncertain. V lost 7 bases to trimming and J lost 4 bases, with 11 bases between them. Germline CDR1 is MDHEN and CDR2 is SYDVKM. There are 12 residues in the CDR3. CDR3 loop: CASNSDRYEQYF. CDR3 bases: TGTGCCAGCAATTCGGACCGTTACGAGCAGTACTTC.